One and the same sample provided the 12 T cell receptor beta chains below, sequenced in a study of blood T cell repertoires in COVID-19 (dated by TCRdb to about 2020). Receptors were amplified or captured by the immunoSEQ multiplex PCR assay. TCRdb carries this immuneACCESS record with in-frame sequences only. Its versions omit some clonotypes, under half of them owing to an unresolved V gene in the studies checked, with the rest unexplained. In this sample the table shows 150,000 to 200,000 clones, about 81% of which occur a single time. The ten largest clonotypes hold roughly a fifth of the sample. Sequenced sample: peripheral blood. These receptors all come from a woman at least 80 years old with acute or convalescent COVID-19.

This rearrangement joins TRBV18 to TRBJ1-2, with a tentative D call TRBD1 (6 bases). With 2 bases removed from V and 1 base from J, the gap between germline ends came to 14 bases. The CDR3 totals 16 residues. Germline CDR1 is KGHSH and CDR2 is LQKENI. DNA for the CDR3: TGTGCCAGCTCACCATCCTCAGGGGCGTTTAACTATGGCTACACCTTC. It yields the protein CASSPSSGAFNYGYTF.

This chain connects TRBV6-1 to TRBJ1-6; D is uncertain. Germline CDR1 reads MNHNS; CDR2 reads SASEGT. V shed 2 bases and J shed 7 bases, with 12 bases lying between them. This CDR3 contains 15 residues. The CDR3 bases are TGTGCCAGCAGTGAACTCGAGCGAAGGAATTCACCCCTCCACTTT. Translating gives CASSELERRNSPLHF.

This clone has just a few counts. The chain is built from TRBV7-8 and TRBJ2-1; D is undetermined. The CDR3 sequence is 15 residues long. Germline CDR1 reads SGHVS; CDR2 reads FQNEAQ. The V and J ends lost 6 bases and 13 bases respectively, with 25 bases between them. The CDR3 DNA follows: TGTGCCAGCAGAAATATGGGTCGGAGCGCATTAGGACAGTTCTTC. Translated: CASRNMGRSALGQFF. Looking up the rest from reference TRBV7-8 and TRBJ2-1 gives the full variable domain: GAGVSQSPRYKVAKRGQDVALRCDPISGHVSLFWYQQALGQGPEFLTYFQNEAQLDKSGLPSDRFFAERPEGSVSTLKIQRTQQEDSAVYLCASRNMGRSALGQFFGPGTRLTVL.

This clone was seen a handful of times. A read error may produce the germline difference seen at one junction end. V and J are TRBV7-7 and TRBJ2-2; TRBD1 matches 8 bases. The CDR3 is 15 residues long. Germline V gene sequence: CDR1 SSHAT, CDR2 FNYEAQ (reference sequence). CDR3 sequence: CASSLDRGHTGELFF. The CDR3, as DNA: TGTGCTAGCAGCTTAGACAGGGGACACACCGGGGAGCTGTTTTTT.

The chain has TRBV9 and TRBJ2-3, with 15 bases fitting TRBD2. CDR3 size: 17 residues. Germline CDR1 is SGDLS and CDR2 is YYNGEE. The V gene end was trimmed by 3 bases and the J gene end by 4 bases; junction bases not matched to a gene: 6. For the CDR3, the DNA is TGTGCCAGCAGCGCCGGACTAGCGGGAGGGTTGTCAGATACGCAGTATTTT. Its protein is CASSAGLAGGLSDTQYF.

The V call is TRBV6-5, the J call TRBJ2-7; TRBD2 agrees at 13 bases. Trimming at V came to 6 bases and at J to 2 bases, leaving 4 bases not matched to a gene. The germline CDR1 and CDR2 sequences are MNHEY and SVGAGI. There are 15 residues in the CDR3. CDR3 protein: CASSLTSGRAYEQYF. CDR3 in DNA: TGTGCCAGCAGCCTCACTAGCGGGAGGGCCTACGAGCAGTACTTC.

J is TRBJ1-1 and V is TRBV6-1; D remains ambiguous. The CDR3 consists of 11 residues. Per the germline V gene, CDR1 is MNHNS and CDR2 is SASEGT. Between the trimmed V and J ends, which lost 2 bases and 11 bases, there was a span of 9 bases. CDR3 sequence: CASSEIVPAFF. CDR3 bases: TGTGCCAGCAGTGAAATCGTCCCGGCTTTCTTT.

The count of this clone is one. The chain joins TRBV19 to TRBJ2-1; D is uncertain. Germline V gene lookup returns CDR1 LNHDA and CDR2 SQIVND (reference sequence). This CDR3 contains 14 residues. Deletions cut 5 bases from V and 2 bases from J, with 10 bases between. Here the CDR3 DNA reads TGTGCCAGTAGTCTTCTAGGTCCCTACAATGAGCAGTTCTTC. Protein: CASSLLGPYNEQFF.

The chain combines TRBV19 with TRBJ2-7, with 10 positions matching TRBD1. Germline CDR1 is LNHDA and CDR2 is SQIVND (reference sequence). After removal of 7 bases from V and 9 bases from J, the junction contained 6 bases not matched to a gene. CDR3 length: 12 amino acids. CDR3 sequence reads: CASMDRGIRQYF. CDR3 coding DNA: TGTGCCAGTATGGACAGGGGGATCCGGCAGTACTTC.

The rearrangement uses TRBV28 and TRBJ1-4, with TRBD1 identical over 9 bases. The CDR3 extends over 16 amino acids. The ends lost 10 bases at V and 4 bases at J; junction bases unmatched: 13. CDR1 is MDHEN and CDR2 is SYDVKM in the germline V gene. DNA for the CDR3: TGTGCCACTACTCTGACAGGGGGTGCCCGTAATGAAAAACTGTTTTTT. Translating it yields CATTLTGGARNEKLFF. Complete variable domain (other parts from reference TRBV28 and TRBJ1-4): DVKVTQSSRYLVKRTGEKVFLECVQDMDHENMFWYRQDPGLGLRLIYFSYDVKMKEKGDIPEGYSVSREKKERFSLILESASTNQTSMYLCATTLTGGARNEKLFFGSGTQLSVL.

The chain has TRBV5-6 and TRBJ2-3; 8 bases agree with TRBD2. J was trimmed by 4 bases and V by 6 bases; bases with no gene match: 13. The length of the CDR3 is 16 residues. Germline V gene sequence: CDR1 SGHDT, CDR2 YYEEEE. DNA for the CDR3: TGTGCCAGCATCAAATCCGGGACTAGAAGCTCAGATACGCAGTATTTT. Protein product: CASIKSGTRSSDTQYF.

The sample holds one count of this clone. This chain joins TRBV15 and TRBJ1-4, with 8 bases matching TRBD1. Germline V CDR1 and CDR2: LNHNV, YYDKDF (reference sequence). Unmatched junction bases numbered 5, after V lost 0 bases and J lost 8 bases. The CDR3 extends over 15 amino acids. CDR3 region: CATSRDRRDREKLFF. CDR3 nucleotides: TGTGCCACCAGCAGAGATCGCCGGGACAGGGAAAAACTGTTTTTT.